What follows are 27 T cell receptor beta chains derived from one specimen sequenced in a study of identifying expanded T cells in peripheral blood. Here immunoSEQ multiplex PCR was the method, and the copy in TCRdb shows in-frame clones only, minus some. The table has around 81,000 clones, around 84% seen once. The sample was blood. The receptor source for this set is a person aged 18-70 years in good health.

The chain combines TRBV27 with TRBJ1-2, with no clear D. V gave up 4 bases and J gave up 8 bases, with 23 bases separating them. This CDR3 spans 16 amino acids. In germline, CDR1 is MNHEY, CDR2 SMNVEV (reference sequence). The CDR3 here is CASSSADGLYRWGYTF. The DNA of the CDR3 is TGTGCCAGCAGTTCAGCCGACGGTTTGTACCGGTGGGGCTACACCTTC.

The gene calls are TRBV5-8 and TRBJ1-5; D uncertain. CDR3 size: 13 residues. The V and J ends lost 0 bases and 3 bases respectively, with 4 bases between them. CDR1 is SGHTS, CDR2 YDEGEE, per germline. CDR3 in DNA: TGTGCCAGCAGCTTGGGAGACAATCAGCCCCAGCATTTT. This translates into CASSLGDNQPQHF.

The table lists this clone with a count of one. Here the CDR3 reads CASSEKLWITDRNSYEQYF. DNA of the CDR3: TGTGCCAGCAGTGAAAAGCTTTGGATCACCGACAGAAACTCCTACGAGCAGTACTTC. The rearrangement uses TRBV6-1 and TRBJ2-7; possible D gene TRBD1, 5 bases. The V end was cut by 2 bases, the J end by 0 bases, with 23 bases between. The V gene's germline CDR1 is MNHNS and CDR2 SASEGT. The CDR3 extends over 19 amino acids.

V usage is TRBV9 and J usage is TRBJ2-3, with D possibly TRBD1 on 6 matching bases. Trimming removed 4 bases at V and 6 bases at J, with 15 bases between. CDR1 and CDR2 from the germline V gene are SGDLS and YYNGEE. The CDR3 length is 14 residues. CDR3 DNA: TGTGCCAGCAGCCCCGGGACATACCTGGATACGCAGTATTTT. Amino acid sequence: CASSPGTYLDTQYF.

The V gene is TRBV2, the J gene TRBJ2-7; maybe TRBD2 (5 bases). Per germline, CDR1 SNHLY and CDR2 FYNNEI. This CDR3 contains 13 residues. Trimming took off 8 bases at V and 4 bases at J, with 15 bases between the two ends. The CDR3 reads CASGILRGYEQYF. CDR3 in DNA: TGTGCCAGCGGGATATTGAGAGGGTACGAGCAGTACTTC.

The J gene is TRBJ2-3, the V gene TRBV5-4; no definite D call. The CDR3 is 13 residues long. V was clipped by 5 bases and J by 6 bases, with 13 bases between them. CDR1 and CDR2 (germline): SGHNT, YYREEE (reference sequence). The CDR3 sequence is CASRPASGDTQYF. For the CDR3, the DNA is TGTGCCAGCAGACCAGCATCTGGGGATACGCAGTATTTT.

The chain recombines TRBV19 with TRBJ1-2, with D possibly being TRBD1 (5 bases). Trimming shortened V by 3 bases and J by 4 bases, and 9 bases separated the two germline ends. The CDR3 consists of 13 residues. From germline, CDR1 is LNHDA and CDR2 SQIVND (reference sequence). CDR3 DNA sequence: TGTGCCAGTAGTATGGCTGGGGGCTATGGCTACACCTTC. Translated: CASSMAGGYGYTF.

This clone was detected only a few times. The chain couples TRBV6-6 to TRBJ2-1, with unresolved D. This CDR3 is built from 15 residues. The V end was cut by 3 bases, the J end by 5 bases, with 14 bases between. Germline values: CDR1 MNHNY, CDR2 SVGAGI (reference sequence). In nucleotides, the CDR3 is TGTGCCAGCAGTTATCTGCGCAATGATGACAATGAGCAGTTCTTC. Encoded protein: CASSYLRNDDNEQFF.

The chain is built from TRBV6-5 and TRBJ2-5; no firm D call. Judging by the DNA end, TRBJ2-7 fits better; the J call may be wrong. The CDR3 covers 12 residues. Per germline, CDR1 MNHEY and CDR2 SVGAGI. The CDR3 DNA reads as TGTGCCAGCAGTTCTCTGCGGTACGAGCAGTACTTC. Its protein is CASSSLRYEQYF.

This clone was counted only a few times. The chain recombines TRBV6-1 with TRBJ1-6; no firm D call. Germline V gene lookup returns CDR1 MNHNS and CDR2 SASEGT. This CDR3 comprises 12 residues. Trimming removed 7 bases from V and 11 bases from J, with 12 bases in between. The CDR3 sequence is CASKGQRTPLHF. Written as DNA, the CDR3 is TGTGCCAGCAAGGGTCAACGGACACCCCTCCACTTT.

This clone is a singleton in its sample. This chain uses TRBV7-2 with TRBJ1-5, with D perhaps TRBD1 (5 bases). Trimming stripped 6 bases from V and 4 bases from J, with 10 bases between. The CDR3 is 13 amino acids. CDR1 is SGHTA and CDR2 is FQGNSA in the germline V gene. The CDR3 loop is CASSGGWNQPQHF. DNA of the CDR3: TGTGCCAGCAGTGGGGGGTGGAATCAGCCCCAGCATTTT.

This chain links TRBV4-3 with TRBJ2-5; TRBD2 agrees at 12 bases. The CDR3 is made up of 14 amino acids. The junction had 1 base not matched to a gene; V was cut back by 3 bases and J by 5 bases. From germline, CDR1 is LGHNA and CDR2 YSLEER. DNA of the CDR3: TGCGCCAGCAGCCACGGGACTAGCGGGGAGACCCAGTACTTC. Its translation: CASSHGTSGETQYF.

The chain couples TRBV4-3 to TRBJ2-5, with unresolved D. This CDR3 is built from 14 residues. With 2 bases removed from V and 4 bases from J, the gap between germline ends came to 11 bases. The germline V gene encodes CDR1 LGHNA and CDR2 YSLEER. The CDR3 loop is CASSQPDTPETQYF. CDR3 nucleotide sequence: TGCGCCAGCAGCCAACCCGATACCCCAGAGACCCAGTACTTC.

The chain couples TRBV6-6 to TRBJ1-4; D ambiguous. There are 12 residues in the CDR3. Trimming removed 2 bases at V and 5 bases at J, with 3 bases between. Germline CDR1 MNHNY, CDR2 SVGAGI (reference sequence). CDR3: CASSYPNEKLFF. CDR3 DNA: TGTGCCAGCAGTTACCCCAATGAAAAACTGTTTTTT.

This chain joins TRBV4-1 and TRBJ2-1; TRBD2 matches 7 bases. CDR3 length equals 16 residues. Germline-derived CDR1 and CDR2 are MGHRA and YSYEKL. With V trimmed by 1 base and J by 0 bases, 3 bases remained unmatched. This CDR3 reads CASSQGGGSSYNEQFF. For the CDR3, the DNA is TGCGCCAGCAGCCAAGGGGGCGGGAGCTCCTACAATGAGCAGTTCTTC.

The chain recombines TRBV5-1 with TRBJ1-1; 10 bases are a match to TRBD1. CDR1 and CDR2 (germline): SGHRS, YFSETQ. After removal of 3 bases from V and 4 bases from J, the junction contained 6 bases not matched to a gene. This CDR3 is 15 amino acids long. The CDR3 here is CASSWRQGARTEAFF. The CDR3 DNA sequence: TGCGCCAGCAGCTGGAGACAGGGGGCCCGCACTGAAGCTTTCTTT.

The chain combines TRBV30 with TRBJ2-2; D not certain. Germline CDR1 and CDR2: GTSNPN and SVGIG (reference sequence). V was cut by 1 base and J by 5 bases, with 14 bases left in between. The CDR3 sequence is 15 residues long. The chain's CDR3 is CAWSALWGRTGELFF. The CDR3 DNA follows: TGTGCCTGGAGTGCCCTTTGGGGTCGGACCGGGGAGCTGTTTTTT.

The table lists this clone with a count of one. The chain has TRBV11-2 and TRBJ1-2; D is perhaps TRBD1 (5 bases). Trimming left V 0 bases short and J 3 bases short, with 11 bases between. The germline CDR1 and CDR2 sequences are SGHAT and FQNNGV. The CDR3 is 15 residues long. The CDR3 DNA reads TGTGCCAGCAGCTTAGATGGGACCTATTACTATGGCTACACCTTC. Amino acid sequence: CASSLDGTYYYGYTF.

The chain joins TRBV7-9 to TRBJ1-1; D is uncertain. The CDR3 spans 15 residues. V was pared by 3 bases and J by 4 bases, with 15 bases between. The germline gives CDR1 SEHNR, CDR2 FQNEAQ (reference sequence). CDR3 bases: TGTGCCAGCAGCTTTTCGGGAGGTTTACGCACTGAAGCTTTCTTT. As protein: CASSFSGGLRTEAFF.

The chain is built from TRBV7-9 and TRBJ2-5, with a weak D call TRBD2 (6 bases). From germline, CDR1 is SEHNR and CDR2 FQNEAQ (reference sequence). This CDR3 contains 13 residues. Trimming took off 4 bases at V and 11 bases at J, with 17 bases between the two ends. CDR3: CASSCCGVGEQYF. In DNA, the CDR3 is TGTGCCAGCAGCTGCTGCGGGGTAGGGGAGCAGTACTTC.

This chain joins TRBV15 and TRBJ1-2; D is ambiguous. V was cut by 3 bases and J by 6 bases, with 5 bases left in between. Germline V gives CDR1 LNHNV, CDR2 YYDKDF (reference sequence). CDR3 size: 11 residues. CDR3 sequence reads: CATSSPDGYTF. The CDR3 DNA reads TGTGCCACCAGCAGCCCTGATGGCTACACCTTC. The full variable domain, with the rest looked up from reference TRBV15 and TRBJ1-2, is DAMVIQNPRYQVTQFGKPVTLSCSQTLNHNVMYWYQQKSSQAPKLLFHYYDKDFNNEADTPDNFQSRRPNTSFCFLDIRSPGLGDTAMYLCATSSPDGYTFGSGTRLTVV.

This clone was seen a handful of times. This chain's CDR3 is CASSPTGMRGTDTQYF. Here the CDR3 DNA reads TGTGCCAGCTCACCAACGGGAATGAGGGGCACAGATACGCAGTATTTT. V is TRBV18 and J is TRBJ2-3; weak D call: TRBD2 (5 bases). In germline, CDR1 is KGHSH, CDR2 LQKENI. The CDR3 runs 16 residues. V gave up 2 bases and J gave up 1 base, with 13 bases separating them.

J is TRBJ2-1 and V is TRBV5-4, with 11 bases aligning to TRBD2. The CDR3 contains 13 residues. Per the germline V gene, CDR1 is SGHNT and CDR2 is YYREEE (reference sequence). DNA for the CDR3: TGTGCATCCGGGACTAGCGGCAACAATGAGCAGTTCTTC. Amino acid sequence: CASGTSGNNEQFF.

The gene calls are TRBV18 and TRBJ1-1; D not resolved. The germline V gene has CDR1 KGHSH and CDR2 LQKENI. The CDR3 runs 15 residues. V lost 3 bases to trimming and J lost 2 bases, with 13 bases between them. The CDR3 DNA follows: TGTGCCAGCTCACCTCGGACGGCCATTAACACTGAAGCTTTCTTT. Translation gives CASSPRTAINTEAFF.

V is TRBV4-1 and J is TRBJ2-7; 8 bases agree with TRBD2. CDR3 length: 16 residues. The germline gives CDR1 MGHRA, CDR2 YSYEKL. V was pared by 4 bases and J by 2 bases, with 10 bases of the junction left unmatched. CDR3 sequence: CASSLGSGGPPYEQYF. CDR3 DNA: TGCGCCAGCAGCCTCGGCTCGGGGGGGCCCCCCTACGAGCAGTACTTC.

The rearrangement uses TRBV5-8 and TRBJ1-2, with D perhaps TRBD1 (5 bases). Trimming removed 7 bases from V and 3 bases from J, with 7 bases in between. Germline lookup yields CDR1 SGHTS and CDR2 YDEGEE. This CDR3 is 11 amino acids long. The chain's CDR3 is CASPGHYGYTF. The CDR3 region has the DNA TGTGCCAGCCCGGGGCACTATGGCTACACCTTC.

This clone has only a few counts. Other DNA sequences of this sample code for an identical CDR3. V gene TRBV7-9 combines with J gene TRBJ1-1, with a tentative D call TRBD1 (5 bases). CDR1 SEHNR and CDR2 FQNEAQ come from the germline V gene (reference sequence). CDR3 length: 14 amino acids. Trimming pared 1 base from V and 1 base from J, leaving 7 bases between. CDR3 sequence reads: CASSLGGGNTEAFF. CDR3 DNA sequence: TGTGCCAGCAGCTTAGGTGGGGGGAACACTGAAGCTTTCTTT.